A selection of T cell receptor beta chains follows, all from one sample in a study of T-cell reconstitution after alpha-beta-depleted transplantation in children. TCRdb independently ran MiXCR on the PCR reads; one entry per CDR3 protein. This table holds about 500,000 distinct CDR3 sequences, 32% found once. The material was PBMCs from the stem cell graft donor, obtained from the stem cell graft. Receptor source: a human donor who donated a stem cell graft to a child with aplastic anemia. CDR3s include the opening cysteine and the closing phenylalanine or tryptophan. The order of the fields is clone size, D gene, J gene, V gene, CDR3 protein, CDR3 DNA. D genes are given only for firm matches. Rows give clone size only sometimes, using once, few, many, or a class for an expanded clone.

abundance: .
d_gene: TRBD1
j_gene: TRBJ2-3
v_gene: TRBV4-2
CDR3aa: CASSQFGTVTDTQYF
CDR3nt: TGTGCCAGCAGCCAATTTGGGACAGTCACAGATACGCAGTATTTT

abundance: .
d_gene: .
j_gene: TRBJ2-1
v_gene: TRBV7-9
CDR3aa: CASSLGSYLLHYNEQFF
CDR3nt: TGTGCCAGCAGCTTAGGTAGCTACCTCCTTCATTACAATGAGCAGTTCTTC

abundance: .
d_gene: .
j_gene: TRBJ1-1
v_gene: TRBV11-2
CDR3aa: CASSLPGTGAEAFF
CDR3nt: TGTGCCAGCAGCTTACCAGGGACGGGTGCTGAAGCTTTCTTT

abundance: few
d_gene: TRBD2
j_gene: TRBJ2-1
v_gene: TRBV6-5
CDR3aa: CASSYAPAGGNEQFF
CDR3nt: TGTGCCAGCAGTTACGCCCCCGCGGGGGGAAATGAGCAGTTCTTC

abundance: .
d_gene: TRBD1
j_gene: TRBJ1-5
v_gene: TRBV6-2/TRBV6-3
CDR3aa: CASSYKKDRGWNQPQHF
CDR3nt: TGTGCCAGCAGTTACAAGAAAGACAGGGGATGGAATCAGCCCCAGCATTTT

abundance: .
d_gene: .
j_gene: TRBJ2-2
v_gene: TRBV30
CDR3aa: CAWTKGTSNTGELFF
CDR3nt: TGTGCCTGGACGAAGGGGACATCGAACACCGGGGAGCTGTTTTTT

abundance: .
d_gene: TRBD2
j_gene: TRBJ2-1
v_gene: TRBV7-2
CDR3aa: CASRDRSGGGHEQFF
CDR3nt: TGTGCCAGCAGGGATCGGTCGGGAGGGGGTCATGAGCAGTTCTTC

abundance: few
d_gene: .
j_gene: TRBJ2-5
v_gene: TRBV6-2/TRBV6-3
CDR3aa: CASSYTQETQYF
CDR3nt: TGTGCCAGCAGTTACACCCAAGAGACCCAGTACTTC

abundance: .
d_gene: TRBD2
j_gene: TRBJ2-1
v_gene: TRBV7-3
CDR3aa: CASSFGTRSVNEQFF
CDR3nt: TGTGCCAGCAGCTTCGGGACTAGGTCCGTGAATGAGCAGTTCTTC

abundance: .
d_gene: TRBD2
j_gene: TRBJ2-1
v_gene: TRBV15
CDR3aa: CATSISGRANEQFF
CDR3nt: TGTGCCACCAGCATAAGCGGGAGGGCCAATGAGCAGTTCTTC

abundance: few
d_gene: .
j_gene: TRBJ2-1
v_gene: TRBV29-1
CDR3aa: CSVPRRGGGPNEQFF
CDR3nt: TGCAGCGTTCCCCGGCGCGGTGGGGGGCCCAATGAGCAGTTCTTC

abundance: .
d_gene: .
j_gene: TRBJ2-7
v_gene: TRBV20-1
CDR3aa: CSATQWSLGEQYF
CDR3nt: TGCAGTGCTACCCAATGGAGCTTGGGGGAGCAGTACTTC

abundance: .
d_gene: .
j_gene: TRBJ2-6
v_gene: TRBV6-5
CDR3aa: CASSYSTGLSGANVLTF
CDR3nt: TGTGCCAGCAGTTACAGTACCGGGCTCTCTGGGGCCAACGTCCTGACTTTC

abundance: .
d_gene: .
j_gene: TRBJ1-6
v_gene: TRBV20-1
CDR3aa: CSARVGHLEDSPLHF
CDR3nt: TGCAGTGCTAGAGTTGGGCACCTTGAGGATTCACCCCTCCACTTT

abundance: .
d_gene: .
j_gene: TRBJ1-2
v_gene: TRBV12-3/TRBV12-4
CDR3aa: CASSLLRANYGYTF
CDR3nt: TGTGCCAGCAGTTTACTCAGAGCTAACTATGGCTACACCTTC

abundance: few
d_gene: TRBD2
j_gene: TRBJ2-5
v_gene: TRBV28
CDR3aa: CATSVETQYF
CDR3nt: TGTGCGACTAGCGTAGAGACCCAGTACTTC

abundance: .
d_gene: TRBD1
j_gene: TRBJ1-2
v_gene: TRBV28
CDR3aa: CASRDRATYGYTF
CDR3nt: TGTGCCAGCAGGGACAGGGCCACCTATGGCTACACCTTC

abundance: .
d_gene: .
j_gene: TRBJ2-7
v_gene: TRBV5-1
CDR3aa: CASSLDGDEQYF
CDR3nt: TGCGCCAGCAGCTTGGATGGGGACGAGCAGTACTTC

abundance: .
d_gene: .
j_gene: TRBJ2-5
v_gene: TRBV20-1
CDR3aa: CSASGVGETQYF
CDR3nt: TGCAGTGCTTCGGGAGTTGGAGAGACCCAGTACTTC

abundance: .
d_gene: TRBD1
j_gene: TRBJ1-2
v_gene: TRBV29-1
CDR3aa: CSVEGTLGGQGGYTF
CDR3nt: TGCAGCGTTGAAGGGACCCTAGGGGGACAGGGGGGCTACACCTTC

abundance: few
d_gene: TRBD2
j_gene: TRBJ2-2
v_gene: TRBV5-1
CDR3aa: CASSFSGENTGELFF
CDR3nt: TGCGCCAGCAGCTTTAGCGGGGAGAACACCGGGGAGCTGTTTTTT